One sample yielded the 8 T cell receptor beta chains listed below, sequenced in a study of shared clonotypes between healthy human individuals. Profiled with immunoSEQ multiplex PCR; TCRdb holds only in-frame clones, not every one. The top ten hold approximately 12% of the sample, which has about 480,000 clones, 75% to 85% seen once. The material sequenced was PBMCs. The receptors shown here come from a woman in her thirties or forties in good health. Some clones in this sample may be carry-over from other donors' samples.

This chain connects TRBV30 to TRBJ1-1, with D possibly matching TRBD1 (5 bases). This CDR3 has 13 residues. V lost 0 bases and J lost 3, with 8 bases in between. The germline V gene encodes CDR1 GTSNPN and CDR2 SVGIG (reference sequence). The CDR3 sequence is CAWSVGEDTEAFF. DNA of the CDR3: TGTGCCTGGAGTGTAGGGGAGGACACTGAAGCTTTCTTT.

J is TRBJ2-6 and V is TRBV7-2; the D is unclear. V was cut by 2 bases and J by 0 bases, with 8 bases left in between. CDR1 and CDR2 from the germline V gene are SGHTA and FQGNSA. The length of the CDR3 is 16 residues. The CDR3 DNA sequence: TGTGCCAGCAGCTTAATGCGGATCTCTGGGGCCAACGTCCTGACTTTC. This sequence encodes CASSLMRISGANVLTF.

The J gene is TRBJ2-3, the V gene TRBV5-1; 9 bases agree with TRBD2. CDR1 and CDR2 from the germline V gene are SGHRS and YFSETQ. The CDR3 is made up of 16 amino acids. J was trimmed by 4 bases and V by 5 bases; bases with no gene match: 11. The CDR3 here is CASRTGLAGSADTQYF. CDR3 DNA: TGCGCCAGCAGGACGGGGCTAGCGGGATCGGCAGATACGCAGTATTTT.

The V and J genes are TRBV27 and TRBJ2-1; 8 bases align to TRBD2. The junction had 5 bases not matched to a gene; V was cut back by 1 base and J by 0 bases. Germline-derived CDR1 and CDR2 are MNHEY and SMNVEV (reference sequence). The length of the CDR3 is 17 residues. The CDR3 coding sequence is TGTGCCAGCAGTTTATATCCCGCGGGAGGCTCCTACAATGAGCAGTTCTTC. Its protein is CASSLYPAGGSYNEQFF.

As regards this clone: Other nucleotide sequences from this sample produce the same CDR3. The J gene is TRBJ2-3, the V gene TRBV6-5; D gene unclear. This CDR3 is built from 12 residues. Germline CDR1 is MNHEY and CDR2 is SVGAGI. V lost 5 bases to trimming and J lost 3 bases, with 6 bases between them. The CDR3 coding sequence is TGTGCCAGCAGTCGCGGAACAGATACGCAGTATTTT. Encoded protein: CASSRGTDTQYF.

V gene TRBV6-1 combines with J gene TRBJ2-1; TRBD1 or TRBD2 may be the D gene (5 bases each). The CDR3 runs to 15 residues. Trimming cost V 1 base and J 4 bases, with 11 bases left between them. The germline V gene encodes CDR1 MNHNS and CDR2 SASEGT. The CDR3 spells CASSEVGPAYNEQFF. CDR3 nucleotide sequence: TGTGCCAGCAGTGAAGTGGGACCGGCATACAATGAGCAGTTCTTC.

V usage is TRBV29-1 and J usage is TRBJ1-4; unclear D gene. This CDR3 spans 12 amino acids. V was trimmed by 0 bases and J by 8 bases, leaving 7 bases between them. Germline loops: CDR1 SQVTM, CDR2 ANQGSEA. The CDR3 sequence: CSVEDFGEKLFF. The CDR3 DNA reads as TGCAGCGTTGAAGATTTTGGAGAAAAACTGTTTTTT.

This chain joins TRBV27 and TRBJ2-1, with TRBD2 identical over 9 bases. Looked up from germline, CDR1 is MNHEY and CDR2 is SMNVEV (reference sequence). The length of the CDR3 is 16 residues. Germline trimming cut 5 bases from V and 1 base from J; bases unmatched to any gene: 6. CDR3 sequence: CASSLLAGRSYNEQFF. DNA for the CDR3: TGTGCCAGCAGTCTCCTAGCGGGACGATCCTACAATGAGCAGTTCTTC.